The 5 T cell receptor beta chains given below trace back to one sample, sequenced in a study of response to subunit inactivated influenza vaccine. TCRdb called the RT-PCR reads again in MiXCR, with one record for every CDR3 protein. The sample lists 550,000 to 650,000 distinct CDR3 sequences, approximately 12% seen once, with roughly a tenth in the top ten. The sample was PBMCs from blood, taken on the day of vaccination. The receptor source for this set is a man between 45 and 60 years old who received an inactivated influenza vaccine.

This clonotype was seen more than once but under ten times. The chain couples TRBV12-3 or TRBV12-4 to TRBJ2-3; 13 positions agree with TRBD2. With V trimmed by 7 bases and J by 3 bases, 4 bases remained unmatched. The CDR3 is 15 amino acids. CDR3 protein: CASTKLAGGTDTQYF. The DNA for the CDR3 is TGTGCCAGCACAAAACTAGCGGGGGGGACAGATACGCAGTATTTT.

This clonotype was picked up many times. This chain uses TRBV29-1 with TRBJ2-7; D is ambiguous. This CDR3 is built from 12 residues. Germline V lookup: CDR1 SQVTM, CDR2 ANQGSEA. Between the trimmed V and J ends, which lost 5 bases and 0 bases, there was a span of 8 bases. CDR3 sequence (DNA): TGCAGCGTTTCCCGCGGCTCCTACGAGCAGTACTTC. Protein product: CSVSRGSYEQYF.

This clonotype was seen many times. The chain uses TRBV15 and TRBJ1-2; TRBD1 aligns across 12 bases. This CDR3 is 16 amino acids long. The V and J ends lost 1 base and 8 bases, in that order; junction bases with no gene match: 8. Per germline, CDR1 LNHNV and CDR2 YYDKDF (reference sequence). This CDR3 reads CATSRGDRGRVGGYTF. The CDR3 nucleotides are TGTGCCACCAGCAGAGGGGACAGGGGGCGAGTTGGCGGCTACACCTTC.

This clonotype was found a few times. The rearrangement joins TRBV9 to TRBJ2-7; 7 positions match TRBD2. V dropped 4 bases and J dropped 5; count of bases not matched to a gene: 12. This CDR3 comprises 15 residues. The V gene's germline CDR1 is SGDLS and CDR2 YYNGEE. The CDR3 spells CASSTRGGRANEQYF. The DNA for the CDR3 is TGTGCCAGCAGCACACGGGGAGGGAGAGCGAACGAGCAGTACTTC.

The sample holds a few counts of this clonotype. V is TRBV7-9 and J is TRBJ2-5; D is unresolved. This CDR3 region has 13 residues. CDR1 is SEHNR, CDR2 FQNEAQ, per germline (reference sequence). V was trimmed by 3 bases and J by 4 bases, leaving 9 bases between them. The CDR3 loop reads CASSLSYGETQYF. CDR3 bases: TGTGCCAGCAGCTTGTCGTACGGAGAGACCCAGTACTTC. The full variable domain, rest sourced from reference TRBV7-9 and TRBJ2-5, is DTGVSQNPRHKITKRGQNVTFRCDPISEHNRLYWYRQTLGQGPEFLTYFQNEAQLEKSRLLSDRFSAERPKGSFSTLEIQRTEQGDSAMYLCASSLSYGETQYFGPGTRLLVL.